The next 29 T cell receptor beta chains were all read from a single sample in a study of technical replicates of blood from a handful of donors. Method: immunoSEQ multiplex PCR; TCRdb's copy keeps in-frame clones and lacks some. The profile covers about 16,000 clones, with 87% appearing a single time and 9% to 15% taken by the ten largest. Sequencing was performed on PBMCs. These receptors were obtained from a human donor in good health.

This chain uses TRBV21-1 with TRBJ1-2. TRBV21-1 is shown as a pseudogene. This CDR3 is built from 14 residues. The CDR3 spells CASSKRGGIGGYTF. In DNA, the CDR3 is TGTGCCAGCAGCAAAAGGGGGGGTATTGGGGGCTACACCTTC.

V usage is TRBV6-4 and J usage is TRBJ2-1, with 7 nucleotides matching TRBD1. Germline trimming cut 3 bases from V and 14 bases from J; bases unmatched to any gene: 7. This CDR3 region has 12 residues. Per germline, CDR1 MRHNA and CDR2 SNTAGT. The CDR3 spells CASSESGTVKFF. The CDR3 DNA reads as TGTGCCAGCAGTGAATCCGGGACAGTGAAGTTCTTC.

The chain couples TRBV9 to TRBJ1-2, with D tentatively TRBD1 (5 bases). Between the trimmed V and J ends, which lost 1 base and 5 bases, there was a span of 15 bases. CDR1 and CDR2 (germline): SGDLS, YYNGEE. The length of the CDR3 is 15 residues. The CDR3 is CASSVIPGPTYGYTF. The CDR3 coding sequence is TGTGCCAGCAGCGTAATCCCAGGGCCTACTTATGGCTACACCTTC. The whole variable domain, filled in from reference TRBV9 and TRBJ1-2, reads DSGVTQTPKHLITATGQRVTLRCSPRSGDLSVYWYQQSLDQGLQFLIQYYNGEERAKGNILERFSAQQFPDLHSELNLSSLELGDSALYFCASSVIPGPTYGYTFGSGTRLTVV.

This clone was seen just once. The J gene is TRBJ2-5, the V gene TRBV7-2; a possible D gene is TRBD2 (5 bases). This CDR3 is built from 15 residues. Per the germline V gene, CDR1 is SGHTA and CDR2 is FQGNSA. Trimming cost V 3 bases and J 5 bases, with 16 bases left between them. CDR3 amino acids: CASSFNSGRGETQYF. The CDR3 DNA sequence: TGTGCCAGCAGCTTTAATAGTGGCCGAGGGGAGACCCAGTACTTC. Drawing the rest from reference TRBV7-2 and TRBJ2-5, the complete variable domain is GAGVSQSPSNKVTEKGKDVELRCDPISGHTALYWYRQSLGQGLEFLIYFQGNSAPDKSGLPSDRFSAERTGGSVSTLTIQRTQQEDSAVYLCASSFNSGRGETQYFGPGTRLLVL.

The rearrangement links TRBV4-1 to TRBJ1-3; 7 bases are shared with TRBD1. Germline V gives CDR1 MGHRA, CDR2 YSYEKL. The CDR3 has 16 amino acids. Trimming cost V 2 bases and J 4 bases; bases outside gene matches: 8. In DNA, the CDR3 is TGCGCCAGCAGCCAACCGACGACAGGGCTGGGAAACACCATATATTTT. Translating gives CASSQPTTGLGNTIYF.

This chain joins TRBV7-6 and TRBJ2-3, with 7 bases identical to TRBD2. The trim removed 0 bases at V and 2 bases at J, leaving 5 bases unmatched. The CDR3 extends over 16 amino acids. Per germline, CDR1 SGHVS and CDR2 FNYEAQ. The DNA of the CDR3 is TGTGCCAGCAGCTTAGCTATGCGGGAGCCCACAGATACGCAGTATTTT. Its translation: CASSLAMREPTDTQYF.

The rearrangement links TRBV7-9 to TRBJ1-3, with a possible D match to TRBD1 (6 bases). This CDR3 has 15 amino acids. Trimming took 5 bases from V and 1 from J, leaving 12 bases between them. CDR1 and CDR2 (germline): SEHNR, FQNEAQ (reference sequence). In nucleotides, the CDR3 is TGTGCCAGCAGCCCAGTCGGACAGTCTGGAAACACCATATATTTT. Amino acid sequence: CASSPVGQSGNTIYF.

This clone was seen only a few times. The chain has TRBV27 and TRBJ2-1; 10 positions match TRBD1. Germline V lookup: CDR1 MNHEY, CDR2 SMNVEV (reference sequence). The CDR3 extends over 17 amino acids. The ends lost 3 bases at V and 4 bases at J; junction bases unmatched: 9. For the CDR3, the DNA is TGTGCCAGCAGTTTCCCACGGGACAGGGGCCGGTACAATGAGCAGTTCTTC. It encodes CASSFPRDRGRYNEQFF.

The genes are TRBV5-1 and TRBJ1-2, with D possibly being TRBD1 (5 bases). The CDR3 loop spans 15 amino acids. Trimming took off 1 base at V and 8 bases at J, with 18 bases between the two ends. In germline, CDR1 is SGHRS, CDR2 YFSETQ. Written as DNA, the CDR3 is TGCGCCAGCAGCTTGCCCTTGGGAGGGGAAGAAGGCTACACCTTC. This translates into CASSLPLGGEEGYTF.

This chain joins TRBV2 and TRBJ2-5; 13 positions match TRBD2. Germline CDR1 reads SNHLY; CDR2 reads FYNNEI. This CDR3 contains 16 residues. Unmatched junction bases numbered 4, after V lost 1 base and J lost 5 bases. CDR3 nucleotide sequence: TGTGCCAGCAGTGAAGGGACTAGCGGGAGCCGGGAGACCCAGTACTTC. Translating it yields CASSEGTSGSRETQYF.

The CDR3 spells CASSPTWQSTDTQYF. CDR3 nucleotide sequence: TGTGCCAGCTCACCAACGTGGCAGAGCACAGATACGCAGTATTTT. V and J are TRBV18 and TRBJ2-3, with D uncertain. The germline gives CDR1 KGHSH, CDR2 LQKENI. Trimming took 2 bases from V and 0 from J, leaving 9 bases between them. CDR3 size: 15 residues.

The V gene is TRBV4-2, the J gene TRBJ2-5; 14 nucleotides agree with TRBD2. CDR3 length equals 18 residues. In germline, CDR1 is LGHNA, CDR2 YNFKEQ. Germline trimming cut 3 bases from V and 0 bases from J; bases unmatched to any gene: 6. This chain's CDR3 is CASSQGTSGSPYQETQYF. CDR3 DNA: TGTGCCAGCAGCCAGGGGACTAGCGGGAGCCCGTACCAAGAGACCCAGTACTTC.

This clone was seen a few times. The genes are TRBV19 and TRBJ1-2, with 7 bases aligning to TRBD1. The ends lost 4 bases at V and 8 bases at J; junction bases unmatched: 7. The CDR3 consists of 13 residues. Per the germline V gene, CDR1 is LNHDA and CDR2 is SQIVND (reference sequence). The CDR3 region has the DNA TGTGCCAGTAGTACCTGGGACAGCGGCGGCTACACCTTC. Translation gives CASSTWDSGGYTF.

The V and J genes are TRBV27 and TRBJ2-1; 10 bases match TRBD2. Germline values: CDR1 MNHEY, CDR2 SMNVEV (reference sequence). The V and J ends lost 4 bases and 2 bases, in that order; junction bases with no gene match: 5. CDR3 length: 16 residues. CDR3: CASSSPSGSAYNEQFF. The DNA for the CDR3 is TGTGCCAGCAGTTCCCCTAGCGGGAGTGCCTACAATGAGCAGTTCTTC.

The chain uses TRBV4-1 and TRBJ2-3; the D gene is possibly TRBD2 (6 bases). Per the germline V gene, CDR1 is MGHRA and CDR2 is YSYEKL. The CDR3 has 14 residues. Trimming took 5 bases from V and 6 from J, leaving 15 bases between them. CDR3 bases: TGCGCCAGCAGCTCAGGGCTTGGGGGGGATACGCAGTATTTT. This translates into CASSSGLGGDTQYF.

The V gene is TRBV27, the J gene TRBJ2-1; 16 bases agree with TRBD2. Germline trimming cut 6 bases from V and 5 bases from J; bases unmatched to any gene: 10. The CDR3 is 18 residues long. In germline, CDR1 is MNHEY, CDR2 SMNVEV (reference sequence). The CDR3 nucleotides are TGTGCCAGCAGAGCCGGGACTAGCGGGAGGGCCTTCGACAATGAGCAGTTCTTC. Amino acids: CASRAGTSGRAFDNEQFF.

This clone was detected once. The chain joins TRBV5-1 to TRBJ2-3, with TRBD1 identical over 10 bases. The germline gives CDR1 SGHRS, CDR2 YFSETQ. Losses at the gene ends were 0 bases for V and 5 bases for J; bases not matched to a gene: 3. This CDR3 is built from 15 residues. Here the CDR3 DNA reads TGCGCCAGCAGCTTGGGGACAGGGGGGAGAGATACGCAGTATTTT. This sequence encodes CASSLGTGGRDTQYF.

The rearrangement joins TRBV7-6 to TRBJ2-5; 8 bases fit TRBD2. This CDR3 is built from 15 residues. The germline V gene has CDR1 SGHVS and CDR2 FNYEAQ. J gave up 2 bases and V 1 base, and 3 bases lay outside the gene matches. CDR3 in amino acids: CASSLVAGLQETQYF. The CDR3 DNA reads TGTGCCAGCAGCTTAGTAGCGGGACTTCAAGAGACCCAGTACTTC.

V usage is TRBV9 and J usage is TRBJ1-2; TRBD1 matches 8 bases. The CDR3 has 16 amino acids. V lost 5 bases and J lost 5; bases outside the gene matches: 14. Germline CDR1 and CDR2: SGDLS and YYNGEE. Here the CDR3 DNA reads TGTGCCAGCAGTTCTACCGGGGCAGGGGGCCGGTATGGCTACACCTTC. This sequence encodes CASSSTGAGGRYGYTF.

The chain recombines TRBV9 with TRBJ2-1; 10 bases are a match to TRBD2. This CDR3 has 14 amino acids. J gave up 6 bases and V 3 bases, and 3 bases lay outside the gene matches. From germline, CDR1 is SGDLS and CDR2 YYNGEE. CDR3 nucleotides: TGTGCCAGCAGCGGGACTAGCGGTTCCAATGAGCAGTTCTTC. Translated, it gives CASSGTSGSNEQFF.

The chain is built from TRBV5-1 and TRBJ2-3; TRBD2 aligns across 11 bases. V lost 8 bases, J lost 0 bases, and 2 bases stayed unmatched. CDR3 length equals 14 residues. The germline gives CDR1 SGHRS, CDR2 YFSETQ. Here the CDR3 DNA reads TGCGCCAGTCGACTAGCGGGAAGCACAGATACGCAGTATTTT. This sequence encodes CASRLAGSTDTQYF. The whole variable domain, remainder taken from reference TRBV5-1 and TRBJ2-3, is KAGVTQTPRYLIKTRGQQVTLSCSPISGHRSVSWYQQTPGQGLQFLFEYFSETQRNKGNFPGRFSGRQFSNSRSEMNVSTLELGDSALYLCASRLAGSTDTQYFGPGTRLTVL.

The chain is built from TRBV18 and TRBJ2-2, with D perhaps TRBD1 (6 bases). The ends were cut back, 1 base at V and 5 bases at J, with 11 bases in the middle. The CDR3 length is 15 residues. The germline V gene has CDR1 KGHSH and CDR2 LQKENI. DNA of the CDR3: TGTGCCAGCTCACCACTTCTTCAGGGGACCGGGGAGCTGTTTTTT. It encodes CASSPLLQGTGELFF.

This clone has more than one count but fewer than ten. At one end the junction does not follow the germline gene, possibly because of a read error. The genes are TRBV11-2 and TRBJ2-7, with 11 bases that match TRBD2. CDR3 length: 15 residues. Germline CDR1 SGHAT, CDR2 FQNNGV. The CDR3 nucleotides read TGTGCCAGCACCTTAGGGACTAGCGGCCTCAACGAGCAGTACTTC. Protein product: CASTLGTSGLNEQYF.

This clone showed up just once. V usage is TRBV30 and J usage is TRBJ2-5; 8 bases are shared with TRBD2. Losses at the gene ends were 0 bases for V and 5 bases for J; bases not matched to a gene: 5. The CDR3 consists of 14 residues. CDR1 and CDR2 (germline): GTSNPN, SVGIG (reference sequence). This CDR3 reads CAWSVRGGRETQYF. The CDR3 coding sequence is TGTGCCTGGAGTGTACGGGGCGGGAGGGAGACCCAGTACTTC.

This clone was observed a handful of times. V and J are TRBV9 and TRBJ1-4, with TRBD1 matching 9 bases. The CDR3 spans 13 residues. Germline assignment: CDR1 SGDLS and CDR2 YYNGEE. The V gene end was trimmed by 3 bases and the J gene end by 11 bases; junction bases not matched to a gene: 5. CDR3 nucleotides: TGTGCCAGCAGCGCACGGACAGGGGAGAAACTGTTTTTT. Translated: CASSARTGEKLFF.

This clone has a single count. As DNA, the CDR3 is TGCGCCAGCAGCCCAGGGACAACCTACGAGCAGTACTTC. Its protein product is CASSPGTTYEQYF. V gene TRBV5-1 combines with J gene TRBJ2-7; D is possibly TRBD1 (6 bases). V was pared by 4 bases and J by 2 bases, with 10 bases between. CDR1 and CDR2 (germline): SGHRS, YFSETQ. The CDR3 contains 13 residues.

This chain joins TRBV10-2 and TRBJ1-1, with 7 positions matching TRBD1. The CDR3 is 15 residues long. V gave up 2 bases and J gave up 3 bases; unmatched junction bases: 6. Germline values: CDR1 WSHSY, CDR2 SAAADI. This CDR3 is CASSEPQTGYTEAFF. CDR3 sequence (DNA): TGCGCCAGCAGTGAGCCCCAGACAGGGTACACTGAAGCTTTCTTT.

The genes are TRBV5-1 and TRBJ2-2; 7 positions agree with TRBD2. CDR3 length: 18 residues. The germline gives CDR1 SGHRS, CDR2 YFSETQ. The ends lost 4 bases at V and 0 bases at J; junction bases unmatched: 12. This CDR3 reads CASSPGGRIAANTGELFF. The CDR3 bases are TGCGCCAGCAGCCCGGGGGGACGGATAGCGGCGAACACCGGGGAGCTGTTTTTT.

This chain links TRBV6-1 with TRBJ2-1, with a tentative D call TRBD2 (6 bases). Germline values: CDR1 MNHNS, CDR2 SASEGT. CDR3 size: 15 residues. The V and J ends lost 2 bases and 1 base respectively, with 9 bases between them. Written as DNA, the CDR3 is TGTGCCAGCAGTGAATTGGAGGGTTCCTACAATGAGCAGTTCTTC. Translation: CASSELEGSYNEQFF.